These 30 T cell receptor beta chains were all obtained from the same sample, sequenced in a study of blood T cell repertoires in COVID-19. The repertoire was sequenced with immunoSEQ multiplex PCR; TCRdb's copy has only in-frame clones and lacks some. The sample has roughly 83,000 clones; around 86% are singletons. Sequencing was carried out using peripheral blood. These receptor sequences come from a man in his fifties with active COVID-19.

The rearrangement uses TRBV30 and TRBJ1-2, with 7 bases identical to TRBD1. V was pared by 1 base and J by 4 bases, with 6 bases of the junction left unmatched. CDR1 is GTSNPN and CDR2 is SVGIG in the germline V gene (reference sequence). The CDR3 has 14 amino acids. The CDR3 spells CAWSGQGGIYGYTF. For the CDR3, the DNA is TGTGCCTGGAGTGGACAGGGAGGCATCTATGGCTACACCTTC.

The gene calls are TRBV4-2 and TRBJ2-1; D ambiguous. The CDR3 length is 14 residues. Germline V gives CDR1 LGHNA, CDR2 YNFKEQ. Trimming cost V 4 bases and J 4 bases, with 11 bases left between them. The CDR3 DNA is TGTGCCAGCAGCCCAGATTACGGTTACAATGAGCAGTTCTTC. Translating it yields CASSPDYGYNEQFF.

The V and J genes are TRBV6-5 and TRBJ2-7; no clear D. CDR3 length: 13 amino acids. CDR1 MNHEY and CDR2 SVGAGI come from the germline V gene. With 5 bases removed from V and 3 bases from J, the gap between germline ends came to 11 bases. The CDR3 region is CASSSRHDYEQYF. The CDR3 DNA sequence: TGTGCCAGCAGTAGTCGACACGACTACGAGCAGTACTTC.

The CDR3 region is CASSFDSNQPQHF. The CDR3 DNA reads TGTGCCAGCAGCTTCGACAGTAATCAGCCCCAGCATTTT. The J gene is TRBJ1-5, the V gene TRBV7-8, with a weak D call TRBD1 (5 bases). The CDR3 is made up of 13 amino acids. Trimming pared 3 bases from V and 4 bases from J, leaving 7 bases between. From germline, CDR1 is SGHVS and CDR2 FQNEAQ.

This clone was seen a handful of times. The CDR3 protein is CASSFIQGNEQFF. The CDR3 DNA sequence: TGTGCCAGCAGCTTCATTCAGGGGAATGAGCAGTTCTTC. V is TRBV7-3 and J is TRBJ2-1; D might be TRBD1 (6 bases). Trimming took off 3 bases at V and 7 bases at J, with 10 bases between the two ends. CDR3 length: 13 amino acids. Germline CDR1 and CDR2: SGHTA and FQGTGA.

This rearrangement joins TRBV27 to TRBJ2-3; D is uncertain. Trimming took 6 bases from V and 0 from J, leaving 13 bases between them. The CDR3 length is 15 residues. The germline CDR1 and CDR2 sequences are MNHEY and SMNVEV (reference sequence). In DNA form, the CDR3 reads TGTGCCAGCAGGCTATGGGCTGTCAGCACAGATACGCAGTATTTT. This codes for CASRLWAVSTDTQYF.

This clone appeared a single time. The V gene is TRBV19, the J gene TRBJ1-2; 7 bases agree with TRBD1. Germline V CDR1 and CDR2: LNHDA, SQIVND (reference sequence). The CDR3 consists of 13 residues. J lost 7 bases, V lost 6 bases, and 8 bases had no gene match. CDR3 residues: CASSFDRVTGYTF. The CDR3 nucleotides read TGTGCCAGTAGCTTTGACAGGGTGACTGGCTACACCTTC.

This clone was picked up a small number of times. The chain couples TRBV7-3 to TRBJ1-1; maybe TRBD1 (5 bases). CDR3 length equals 14 residues. The germline gives CDR1 SGHTA, CDR2 FQGTGA. Between the trimmed V and J ends, which lost 2 bases and 5 bases, there was a span of 12 bases. For the CDR3, the DNA is TGTGCCAGCAGCTTAGGAGGGGATAGAACTGAAGCTTTCTTT. Amino acids: CASSLGGDRTEAFF. Together with reference TRBV7-3 and TRBJ1-1, the CDR3 gives the full variable domain: GAGVSQTPSNKVTEKGKYVELRCDPISGHTALYWYRQSLGQGPEFLIYFQGTGAADDSGLPNDRFFAVRPEGSVSTLKIQRTERGDSAVYLCASSLGGDRTEAFFGQGTRLTVV.

V is TRBV2 and J is TRBJ2-1; 10 nucleotides match TRBD1. The CDR3 contains 16 residues. The V and J ends lost 5 bases and 0 bases, in that order; junction bases with no gene match: 4. Germline-derived CDR1 and CDR2 are SNHLY and FYNNEI. CDR3 coding DNA: TGTGCCAGCAGTCGGGACAGGGGTAGCTCCTACAATGAGCAGTTCTTC. It codes for CASSRDRGSSYNEQFF.

V gene TRBV7-9 combines with J gene TRBJ1-6, with 11 positions matching TRBD1. The CDR3 consists of 15 residues. Germline CDR1 SEHNR, CDR2 FQNEAQ (reference sequence). V lost 0 bases and J lost 10; bases outside the gene matches: 2. The CDR3, as DNA: TGTGCCAGCAGCTTAGCAGGACAGGGGGCATCACCCCTCCACTTT. Protein: CASSLAGQGASPLHF.

This clone occurred a few times. The V gene is TRBV7-3, the J gene TRBJ1-6; the D is unclear. Per the germline V gene, CDR1 is SGHTA and CDR2 is FQGTGA. V was shortened by 3 bases and J by 6 bases, with 6 bases between the two germline ends. The length of the CDR3 is 13 residues. The CDR3 reads CASSFWSNSPLHF. The CDR3 DNA reads TGTGCCAGCAGCTTCTGGAGTAATTCACCCCTCCACTTT. Variable domain in full (rest from reference TRBV7-3 and TRBJ1-6): GAGVSQTPSNKVTEKGKYVELRCDPISGHTALYWYRQSLGQGPEFLIYFQGTGAADDSGLPNDRFFAVRPEGSVSTLKIQRTERGDSAVYLCASSFWSNSPLHFGNGTRLTVT.

Only one count was recorded for this clone. The V gene is TRBV5-1, the J gene TRBJ2-7, with D possibly TRBD2 on 5 matching bases. Germline assignment: CDR1 SGHRS and CDR2 YFSETQ. The CDR3 runs 13 residues. Trimming cost V 2 bases and J 3 bases, with 9 bases left between them. The CDR3 coding sequence is TGCGCCAGCAGCTTCGGAAGCGGCTACGAGCAGTACTTC. Encoded protein: CASSFGSGYEQYF.

This clone came up once. This sequence joins TRBV30 and TRBJ2-2, with TRBD1 identical over 9 bases. The V gene's germline CDR1 is GTSNPN and CDR2 SVGIG (reference sequence). This CDR3 has 12 amino acids. V lost 3 bases, J lost 7 bases, and 0 bases stayed unmatched. CDR3 in DNA: TGTGCCTGGAGGACAGGGGGCGGGGAGCTGTTTTTT. Its translation: CAWRTGGGELFF.

The rearrangement joins TRBV19 to TRBJ2-3, with TRBD2 matching 7 bases. J lost 4 bases, V lost 5 bases, and 6 bases had no gene match. Germline CDR1 LNHDA, CDR2 SQIVND (reference sequence). There are 14 residues in the CDR3. The CDR3 reads CASSPRREADTQYF. CDR3 in DNA: TGTGCCAGTAGTCCGCGACGGGAGGCAGATACGCAGTATTTT.

The chain combines TRBV5-8 with TRBJ2-1, with a tentative D call TRBD2 (6 bases). This CDR3 is 15 amino acids long. Looked up from germline, CDR1 is SGHTS and CDR2 is YDEGEE. Trimming removed 3 bases from V and 9 bases from J, with 19 bases in between. CDR3 residues: CASSYWDGRRVEQFF. The CDR3 coding sequence is TGTGCCAGCAGCTATTGGGACGGACGGAGGGTTGAGCAGTTCTTC.

This chain joins TRBV4-2 and TRBJ1-1; 7 bases are shared with TRBD1. V shed 2 bases and J 8 bases; nucleotides not matched to a gene: 11. This CDR3 comprises 15 residues. CDR1 LGHNA and CDR2 YNFKEQ come from the germline V gene. In DNA form, the CDR3 reads TGTGCCAGCAGCCAACCCTCATTTAGGACAGGCGAAGCTTTCTTT. It translates to CASSQPSFRTGEAFF.

The chain joins TRBV28 to TRBJ1-2, with unresolved D. V shed 6 bases and J shed 4 bases, with 12 bases lying between them. CDR1 is MDHEN and CDR2 is SYDVKM in the germline V gene. CDR3 length: 13 amino acids. The CDR3 DNA is TGTGCCAGCAGGGCGGAGGGCTCCTATGGCTACACCTTC. It specifies CASRAEGSYGYTF.

This chain connects TRBV5-6 to TRBJ2-2; unclear D gene. There are 13 residues in the CDR3. Germline lookup yields CDR1 SGHDT and CDR2 YYEEEE. Trimming stripped 4 bases from V and 6 bases from J, with 10 bases between. The CDR3 nucleotides are TGTGCCAGCAGCCCGAGATCCGCCGGGGAGCTGTTTTTT. Translating it yields CASSPRSAGELFF.

Only one count was recorded for this clone. V and J are TRBV5-1 and TRBJ2-3; a possible D gene is TRBD2 (5 bases). The germline gives CDR1 SGHRS, CDR2 YFSETQ. Trimming pared 0 bases from V and 0 bases from J, leaving 11 bases between. This CDR3 comprises 16 residues. CDR3 sequence reads: CASSLVGVTSTDTQYF. The CDR3 nucleotides are TGCGCCAGCAGCTTGGTCGGGGTCACGAGCACAGATACGCAGTATTTT.

The gene calls are TRBV2 and TRBJ1-2, with D hard to call. The CDR3 extends over 12 amino acids. From germline, CDR1 is SNHLY and CDR2 FYNNEI. Between the trimmed V and J ends, which lost 4 bases and 8 bases, there was a span of 11 bases. This CDR3 is CASSVTAGGYTF. Here the CDR3 DNA reads TGTGCCAGCAGTGTGACGGCGGGAGGCTACACCTTC.

The chain is built from TRBV19 and TRBJ1-2, with 7 bases aligning to TRBD1. Per germline, CDR1 LNHDA and CDR2 SQIVND (reference sequence). V was pared by 4 bases and J by 7 bases, with 12 bases of the junction left unmatched. This CDR3 is 15 amino acids long. Written as DNA, the CDR3 is TGTGCCAGTAGTAACCTCACAGGGGCTTGGGCTGGCTACACCTTC. Protein product: CASSNLTGAWAGYTF.

The chain links TRBV7-3 to TRBJ2-3, with D unclear. Deletions cut 5 bases from V and 4 bases from J, with 13 bases between. The germline V gene encodes CDR1 SGHTA and CDR2 FQGTGA. This CDR3 has 14 residues. CDR3 residues: CASSPSWPPDTQYF. In nucleotides, the CDR3 is TGTGCCAGCAGCCCAAGTTGGCCCCCAGATACGCAGTATTTT.

The chain links TRBV2 to TRBJ1-5; the match to TRBD1 covers 9 bases. Germline V lookup: CDR1 SNHLY, CDR2 FYNNEI. The CDR3 is made up of 15 amino acids. V was clipped by 8 bases and J by 4 bases; unmatched bases: 9. CDR3 residues: CASGKTGGGNQPQHF. In DNA, the CDR3 is TGTGCCAGCGGAAAGACAGGGGGGGGGAATCAGCCCCAGCATTTT.

This chain connects TRBV6-4 to TRBJ2-3, with 7 bases fitting TRBD1. Germline trimming cut 8 bases from V and 2 bases from J; bases unmatched to any gene: 10. The CDR3 is 15 amino acids. The germline gives CDR1 MRHNA, CDR2 SNTAGT. Here the CDR3 reads CASAPGQRYTDTQYF. CDR3 sequence (DNA): TGTGCCAGCGCCCCGGGACAGAGATACACAGATACGCAGTATTTT.

The chain combines TRBV5-8 with TRBJ1-2, with TRBD1 matching 7 bases. This CDR3 region has 15 residues. Trimming removed 2 bases from V and 6 bases from J; junction bases left unmatched: 10. Germline V gene lookup returns CDR1 SGHTS and CDR2 YDEGEE. In DNA, the CDR3 is TGTGCCAGCAGCTTCCCGACACCAGGGGGTAATGGCTACACCTTC. Translating gives CASSFPTPGGNGYTF.

V and J are TRBV7-4 and TRBJ1-4; D might be TRBD1 (6 bases). Germline assignment: CDR1 SGHVT and CDR2 SQSDAQ. V was clipped by 8 bases and J by 8 bases, with 27 bases between them. There are 17 residues in the CDR3. The CDR3 coding sequence is TGTGCCAGCGCTTTCTCGAGGGCGCGGAACAGGGAGGAAAAACTGTTTTTT. Translation: CASAFSRARNREEKLFF.

The chain recombines TRBV5-4 with TRBJ1-3; TRBD1 aligns across 8 bases. The CDR3 runs 13 residues. V lost 3 bases to trimming and J lost 9 bases; unmatched junction nucleotides: 5. The germline V gene encodes CDR1 SGHNT and CDR2 YYREEE (reference sequence). CDR3 in amino acids: CASSSDRVRTIYF. CDR3 coding DNA: TGTGCCAGCAGCTCGGACAGGGTGCGCACCATATATTTT.

The chain has TRBV6-2 or TRBV6-3 and TRBJ1-2; D remains ambiguous. V shed 2 bases and J shed 8 bases, with 3 bases lying between them. This CDR3 is 10 amino acids long. Germline V gives CDR1 MNHEY, CDR2 SVGEGT. This CDR3 reads CASSYPGYTF. In DNA, the CDR3 is TGTGCCAGCAGTTACCCGGGCTACACCTTC.

Here the CDR3 reads CASSPTVLETQYF. In DNA form, the CDR3 reads TGTGCCAGCTCACCAACGGTCTTGGAGACCCAGTACTTC. The V and J genes are TRBV18 and TRBJ2-5; D remains unclear. Germline CDR1 KGHSH, CDR2 LQKENI. Between the trimmed V and J ends, which lost 2 bases and 5 bases, there was a span of 9 bases. The CDR3 spans 13 residues. The full variable domain, in which reference TRBV18 and TRBJ2-5 provide the parts outside the CDR3, is NAGVMQNPRHLVRRRGQEARLRCSPMKGHSHVYWYRQLPEEGLKFMVYLQKENIIDESGMPKERFSAEFPKEGPSILRIQQVVRGDSAAYFCASSPTVLETQYFGPGTRLLVL.

This clone was seen more than once but under ten times. The same CDR3 arises from other DNA sequences in this sample as well. This chain joins TRBV5-6 and TRBJ2-2; no definite D call. The CDR3 extends over 12 amino acids. V was shortened by 0 bases and J by 7 bases, with 4 bases between the two germline ends. From germline, CDR1 is SGHDT and CDR2 YYEEEE. The chain's CDR3 is CASSLAGGELFF. The CDR3, as DNA: TGTGCCAGCAGCTTGGCAGGCGGGGAGCTGTTTTTT.